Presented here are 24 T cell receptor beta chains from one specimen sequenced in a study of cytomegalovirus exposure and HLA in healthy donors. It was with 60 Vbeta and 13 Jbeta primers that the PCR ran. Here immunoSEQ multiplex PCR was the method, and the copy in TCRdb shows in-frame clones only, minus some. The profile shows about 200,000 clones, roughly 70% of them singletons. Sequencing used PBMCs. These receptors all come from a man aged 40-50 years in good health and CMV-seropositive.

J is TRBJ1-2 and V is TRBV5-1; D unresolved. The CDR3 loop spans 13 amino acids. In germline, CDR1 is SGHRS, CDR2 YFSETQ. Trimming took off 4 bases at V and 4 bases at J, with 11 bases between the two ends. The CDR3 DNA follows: TGCGCCAGCAGCCGGGATGCCCTCTATGGCTACACCTTC. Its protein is CASSRDALYGYTF.

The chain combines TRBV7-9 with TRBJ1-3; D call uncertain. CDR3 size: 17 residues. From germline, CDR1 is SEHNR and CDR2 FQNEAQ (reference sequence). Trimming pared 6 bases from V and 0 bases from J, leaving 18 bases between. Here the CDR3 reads CASSFPLGVVSGNTIYF. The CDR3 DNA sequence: TGTGCCAGCAGTTTCCCACTCGGAGTGGTCTCTGGAAACACCATATATTTT.

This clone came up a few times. CDR3 sequence reads: CASRQGGDYGYTF. DNA for the CDR3: TGTGCCAGCAGACAGGGAGGGGACTATGGCTACACCTTC. The rearrangement uses TRBV25-1 and TRBJ1-2; a possible D gene is TRBD1 (6 bases). CDR3 length: 13 amino acids. Trimming removed 6 bases from V and 3 bases from J, with 11 bases in between. Germline CDR1 reads MGHDK; CDR2 reads SYGVNS.

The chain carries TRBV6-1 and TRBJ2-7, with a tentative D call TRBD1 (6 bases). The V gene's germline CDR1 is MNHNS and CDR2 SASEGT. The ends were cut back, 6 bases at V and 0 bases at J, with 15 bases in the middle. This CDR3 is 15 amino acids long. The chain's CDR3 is CASRGRDRNSYEQYF. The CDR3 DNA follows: TGTGCCAGCAGAGGAAGAGACAGGAACTCCTACGAGCAGTACTTC.

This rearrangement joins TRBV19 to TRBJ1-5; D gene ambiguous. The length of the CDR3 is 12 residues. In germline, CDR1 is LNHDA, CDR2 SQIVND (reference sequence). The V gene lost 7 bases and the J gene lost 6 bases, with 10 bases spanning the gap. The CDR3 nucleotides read TGTGCCAGTAAGACGGGAGTTCAGCCCCAGCATTTT. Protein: CASKTGVQPQHF.

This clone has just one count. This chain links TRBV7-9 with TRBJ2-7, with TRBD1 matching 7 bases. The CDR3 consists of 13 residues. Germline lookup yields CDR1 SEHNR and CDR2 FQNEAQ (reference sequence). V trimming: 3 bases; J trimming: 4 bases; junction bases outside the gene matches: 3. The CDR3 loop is CASSFRDSYEQYF. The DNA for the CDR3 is TGTGCCAGCAGCTTCCGGGACAGTTACGAGCAGTACTTC.

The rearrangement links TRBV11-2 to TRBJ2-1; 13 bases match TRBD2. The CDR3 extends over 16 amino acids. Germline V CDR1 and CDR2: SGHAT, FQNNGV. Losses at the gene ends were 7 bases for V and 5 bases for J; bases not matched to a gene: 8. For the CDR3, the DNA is TGTGCCAGCAATCCGGGACTAGCGGGATTTCACAATGAGCAGTTCTTC. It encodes CASNPGLAGFHNEQFF.

The CDR3 sequence is CASSQGAVGEAFF. The CDR3, as DNA: TGCGCCAGCAGTCAAGGGGCCGTTGGGGAAGCTTTCTTT. The gene calls are TRBV23-1 and TRBJ1-1; D is perhaps TRBD1 (5 bases). TRBV23-1 is reported as an ORF; its role is uncertain. The V end was cut by 2 bases, the J end by 8 bases, with 12 bases between. CDR3 length equals 13 residues.

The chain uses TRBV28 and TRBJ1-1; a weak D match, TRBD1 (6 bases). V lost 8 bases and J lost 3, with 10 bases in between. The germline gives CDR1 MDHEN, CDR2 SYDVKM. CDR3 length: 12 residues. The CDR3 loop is CASARQDTEAFF. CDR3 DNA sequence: TGTGCCAGCGCCAGACAGGACACTGAAGCTTTCTTT.

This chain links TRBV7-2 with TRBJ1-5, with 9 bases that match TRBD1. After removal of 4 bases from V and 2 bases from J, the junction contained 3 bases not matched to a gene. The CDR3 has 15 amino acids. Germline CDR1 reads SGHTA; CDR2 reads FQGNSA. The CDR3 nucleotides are TGTGCCAGCAGCTCGAGACAGGGGGGCAATCAGCCCCAGCATTTT. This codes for CASSSRQGGNQPQHF.

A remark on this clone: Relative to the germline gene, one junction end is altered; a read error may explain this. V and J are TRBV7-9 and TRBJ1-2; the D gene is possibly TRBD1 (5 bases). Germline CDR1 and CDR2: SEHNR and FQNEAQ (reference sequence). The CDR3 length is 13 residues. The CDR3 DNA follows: TGTTCCAGCAGCGCTGGGGGGGGTATTGGCTACACCTTC. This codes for CSSSAGGGIGYTF.

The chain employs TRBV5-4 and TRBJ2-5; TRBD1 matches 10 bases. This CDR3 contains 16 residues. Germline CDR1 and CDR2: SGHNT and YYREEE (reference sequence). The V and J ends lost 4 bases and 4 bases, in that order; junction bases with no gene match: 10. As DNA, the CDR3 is TGTGCCAGCAGCAGCCGGGACAGGGGATGGCGAGAGACCCAGTACTTC. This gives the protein CASSSRDRGWRETQYF.

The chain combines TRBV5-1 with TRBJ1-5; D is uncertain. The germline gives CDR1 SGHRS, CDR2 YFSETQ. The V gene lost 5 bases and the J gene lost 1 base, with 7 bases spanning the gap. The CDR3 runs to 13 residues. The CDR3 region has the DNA TGCGCCAGCAGTCTGGAGAGCAATCAGCCCCAGCATTTT. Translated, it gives CASSLESNQPQHF.

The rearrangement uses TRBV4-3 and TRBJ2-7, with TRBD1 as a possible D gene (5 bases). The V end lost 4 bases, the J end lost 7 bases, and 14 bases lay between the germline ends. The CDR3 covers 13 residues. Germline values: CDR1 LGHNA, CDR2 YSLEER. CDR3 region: CASSPGMIGEQYF. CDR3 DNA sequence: TGCGCCAGCAGCCCAGGGATGATCGGGGAGCAGTACTTC.

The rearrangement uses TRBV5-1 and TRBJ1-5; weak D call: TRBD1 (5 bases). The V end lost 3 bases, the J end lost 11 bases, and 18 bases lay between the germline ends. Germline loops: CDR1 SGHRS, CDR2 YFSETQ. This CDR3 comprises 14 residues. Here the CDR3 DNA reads TGCGCCAGCAGCTCGGGAGTAGGGGATTCGGCCCAGCATTTT. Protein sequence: CASSSGVGDSAQHF.

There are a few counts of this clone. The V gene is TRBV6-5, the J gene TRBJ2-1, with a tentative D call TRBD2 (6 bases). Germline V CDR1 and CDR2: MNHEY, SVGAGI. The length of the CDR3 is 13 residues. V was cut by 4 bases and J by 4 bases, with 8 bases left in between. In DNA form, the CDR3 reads TGTGCCAGCAGTTTCGGGACTTACAATGAGCAGTTCTTC. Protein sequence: CASSFGTYNEQFF.

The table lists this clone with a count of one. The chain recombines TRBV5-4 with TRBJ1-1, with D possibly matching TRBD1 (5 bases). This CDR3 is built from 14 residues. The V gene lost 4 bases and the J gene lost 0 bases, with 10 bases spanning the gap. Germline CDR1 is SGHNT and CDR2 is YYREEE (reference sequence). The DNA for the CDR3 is TGTGCCAGCAGCACCACAGGAATGAACACTGAAGCTTTCTTT. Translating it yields CASSTTGMNTEAFF.

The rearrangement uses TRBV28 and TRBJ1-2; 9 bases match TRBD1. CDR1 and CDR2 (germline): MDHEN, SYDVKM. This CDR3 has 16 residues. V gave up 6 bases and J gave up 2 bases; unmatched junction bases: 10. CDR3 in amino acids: CASRVGGQGHNYGYTF. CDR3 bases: TGTGCCAGCAGGGTTGGAGGACAGGGGCACAACTATGGCTACACCTTC.

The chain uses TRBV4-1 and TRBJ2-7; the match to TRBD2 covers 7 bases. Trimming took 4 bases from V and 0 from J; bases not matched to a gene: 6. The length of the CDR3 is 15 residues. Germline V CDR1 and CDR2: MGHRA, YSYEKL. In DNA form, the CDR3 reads TGCGCCAGCAGCCCCCGGGGACTAAGCTCCTACGAGCAGTACTTC. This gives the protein CASSPRGLSSYEQYF.

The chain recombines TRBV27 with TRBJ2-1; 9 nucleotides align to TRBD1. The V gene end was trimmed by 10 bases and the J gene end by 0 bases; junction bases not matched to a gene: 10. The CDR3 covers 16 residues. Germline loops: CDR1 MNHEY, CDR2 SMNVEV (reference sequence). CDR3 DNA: TGTGCCACCAGGGAGTGGACAGGGGACTCCTACAATGAGCAGTTCTTC. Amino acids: CATREWTGDSYNEQFF.

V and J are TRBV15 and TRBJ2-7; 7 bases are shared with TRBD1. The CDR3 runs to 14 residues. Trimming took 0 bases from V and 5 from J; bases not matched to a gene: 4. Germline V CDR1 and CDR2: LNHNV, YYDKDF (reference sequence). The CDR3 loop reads CATSRDRGRNEQYF. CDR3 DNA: TGTGCCACCAGCAGAGATAGGGGGCGAAACGAGCAGTACTTC.

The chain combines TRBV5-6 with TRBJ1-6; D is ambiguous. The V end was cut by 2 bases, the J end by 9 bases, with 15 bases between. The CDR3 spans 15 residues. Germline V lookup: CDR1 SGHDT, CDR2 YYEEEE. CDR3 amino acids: CASSLGGRDGSPLHF. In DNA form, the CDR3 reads TGTGCCAGCAGCTTAGGCGGTCGAGACGGTTCACCCCTCCACTTT.

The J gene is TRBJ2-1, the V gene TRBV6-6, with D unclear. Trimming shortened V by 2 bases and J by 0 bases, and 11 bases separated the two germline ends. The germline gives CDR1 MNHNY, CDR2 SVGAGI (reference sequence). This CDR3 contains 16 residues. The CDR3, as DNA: TGTGCCAGCAGTTACCCCGCGGTTCACTCCTACAATGAGCAGTTCTTC. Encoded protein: CASSYPAVHSYNEQFF.

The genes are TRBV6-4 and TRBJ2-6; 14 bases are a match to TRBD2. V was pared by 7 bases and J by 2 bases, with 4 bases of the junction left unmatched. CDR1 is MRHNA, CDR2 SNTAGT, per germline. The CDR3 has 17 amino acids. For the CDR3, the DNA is TGTGCCAGCACCCGGACTAGCGGGGGGACTGGGGCCAACGTCCTGACTTTC. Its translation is CASTRTSGGTGANVLTF.